The clone carrying this T cell receptor (beta chain) was observed a few times. TCRdb processed the RT-PCR reads anew with MiXCR; each CDR3 protein has one entry. Here the sample spans about 700,000 distinct CDR3 sequences, about 14% being singletons. This CDR3 is 15 amino acids long. V was clipped by 4 bases and J by 6 bases; unmatched bases: 8. Germline loops: CDR1 LGHNA, CDR2 YNFKEQ. The rearrangement uses TRBV4-2 and TRBJ2-1; 8 nucleotides match TRBD1. Sequencing input: memory CD4+ T cells from blood. The receptor was derived from a female donor in good health, serving as a healthy control. CDR3 nucleotide sequence: TGTGCCAGCAGCCGAGGGACAGGAACAATCAATGAGCAGTTCTTC. Amino acids: CASSRGTGTINEQFF.